The 20 T cell receptor beta chains given below trace back to one sample, sequenced in a study of T cells in Graves' hyperthyroidism and ophthalmopathy (dated by TCRdb to between 2018 and 2021). The library was generated by multiplex PCR. Data came from an Illumina HiSeq 2000. The TCR beta CDR3 regions were amplified from the RNA transcripts. A first-round RT-PCR of the TCR CDR3 used the HTBI primer set with the Qiagen OneStep RT-PCR kit. TCRdb redid the processing of the public reads, applying fastp at Q25 and MiXCR, and retained in-frame beta chains. Each CDR3 protein appears once, grouped with its most common genes and DNA. The sample records over 200,000 distinct CDR3 sequences, more than 14% of which are singletons. About an eighth of the sample is taken by the ten largest. Input material: blood. The receptors derive from a woman in her forties with Graves' hyperthyroidism that later progressed to Graves' ophthalmopathy.

This clonotype was counted ten times or more. The rearrangement links TRBV7-8 to TRBJ1-4; TRBD1 might be the D (5 bases). Germline V gives CDR1 SGHVS, CDR2 FQNEAQ. V gave up 5 bases and J gave up 8 bases, with 15 bases separating them. The CDR3 has 14 residues. CDR3 sequence (DNA): TGTGCCAGCAGCCGAACTGAGGGGAGAGAAAAACTGTTTTTT. This gives the protein CASSRTEGREKLFF.

Regarding this clonotype: This may be a read error, as it is one base from a much larger clone. The chain couples TRBV10-3 to TRBJ2-5; TRBD2 aligns across 8 bases. Trimming cost V 2 bases and J 4 bases; bases outside gene matches: 12. The CDR3 spans 17 residues. Germline V CDR1 and CDR2: ENHRY, SYGVKD. CDR3 nucleotide sequence: TGTGCCATCAGTGAGGGGGGTAGCGGGGTCCCAAGAGAGACCCAGTACTTC. Amino acid sequence: CAISEGGSGVPRETQYF.

This clonotype was seen only a few times. The rearrangement joins TRBV30 to TRBJ1-3; no clear D gene. The CDR3 runs to 15 residues. Germline values: CDR1 GTSNPN, CDR2 SVGIG (reference sequence). The V and J ends lost 0 bases and 3 bases respectively, with 12 bases between them. CDR3 region: CAWSVKGLGGNTIYF. The CDR3 DNA follows: TGTGCCTGGAGTGTAAAGGGCTTGGGTGGAAACACCATATATTTT. The full variable domain, its missing parts supplied by reference TRBV30 and TRBJ1-3, is SQTIHQWPATLVQPVGSPLSLECTVEGTSNPNLYWYRQAAGRGLQLLFYSVGIGQISSEVPQNLSASRPQDRQFILSSKKLLLSDSGFYLCAWSVKGLGGNTIYFGEGSWLTVV.

The sample holds many counts of this clonotype. CDR3 region: CASSVVGQPQHF. The CDR3 region has the DNA TGTGCCAGCAGTGTGGTAGGTCAGCCCCAGCATTTT. The rearrangement joins TRBV6-1 to TRBJ1-5; D gene unclear. Germline-derived CDR1 and CDR2 are MNHNS and SASEGT. Trimming left V 4 bases short and J 6 bases short, with 7 bases between. The CDR3 has 12 amino acids.

This clonotype showed up many times. This sequence joins TRBV2 and TRBJ2-3; TRBD2 matches 12 bases. This CDR3 spans 18 amino acids. Losses at the gene ends were 4 bases for V and 0 bases for J; bases not matched to a gene: 8. Germline loops: CDR1 SNHLY, CDR2 FYNNEI. The CDR3 bases are TGTGCCAGCAGTGTTCTAGCGGGAGGGTCCGGTAGCACAGATACGCAGTATTTT. Protein: CASSVLAGGSGSTDTQYF.

This CDR3 reads CASMGGLAGGGPTDEQFF. CDR3 in DNA: TGTGCCAGCATGGGGGGACTAGCGGGAGGGGGCCCTACCGATGAGCAGTTCTTC. The rearrangement uses TRBV2 and TRBJ2-1, with 16 bases matching TRBD2. CDR1 is SNHLY, CDR2 FYNNEI, per germline. The J segment lost 8 bases and the V segment lost 7 bases, leaving 14 bases of the junction unmatched. This CDR3 region has 18 residues.

This clonotype was counted ten times or more. The genes are TRBV20-1 and TRBJ2-1, with 10 nucleotides matching TRBD2. The CDR3 runs to 15 residues. CDR1 and CDR2 from the germline V gene are DFQATT and SNEGSKA (reference sequence). With 0 bases clipped from V and 1 base from J, the junction kept 0 bases outside the gene matches. CDR3: CSARDSGRSYNEQFF. CDR3 DNA sequence: TGCAGTGCTAGAGATAGCGGGAGGTCCTACAATGAGCAGTTCTTC.

This clonotype was counted at least ten times. The rearrangement joins TRBV10-2 to TRBJ1-6; D perhaps matches TRBD1 (5 bases). CDR1 and CDR2 (germline): WSHSY, SAAADI. This CDR3 contains 13 residues. Trimming took off 7 bases at V and 9 bases at J, with 13 bases between the two ends. The CDR3 DNA sequence: TGCGCCAGCATACTAGGGGCCGGTTCACCCCTCCACTTT. Translated: CASILGAGSPLHF.

The chain has TRBV7-2 and TRBJ2-3, with a tentative D call TRBD2 (5 bases). The CDR3 has 14 amino acids. From germline, CDR1 is SGHTA and CDR2 FQGNSA. Between the trimmed V and J ends, which lost 2 bases and 7 bases, there was a span of 13 bases. CDR3 region: CASSLSLVKHTQYF. The CDR3 DNA reads TGTGCCAGCAGCTTATCACTAGTTAAACATACGCAGTATTTT.

Comment on this clonotype: A much bigger clone sits one base away, suggesting this may be a read error. The V gene is TRBV20-1, the J gene TRBJ2-1; 7 nucleotides agree with TRBD1. Germline V gives CDR1 DFQATT, CDR2 SNEGSKA (reference sequence). CDR3 length: 15 residues. V dropped 4 bases and J dropped 5; count of bases not matched to a gene: 11. CDR3 in DNA: TGCAGTGCTACCATGAGGGGGCTCCTCGACAATGAGCAGTTCTTC. Its protein product is CSATMRGLLDNEQFF.

This clonotype showed up many times. The V call is TRBV28, the J call TRBJ2-1, with 9 bases lining up with TRBD1. The CDR3 totals 16 residues. V was pared by 7 bases and J by 0 bases, with 7 bases of the junction left unmatched. Germline assignment: CDR1 MDHEN and CDR2 SYDVKM. CDR3 bases: TGTGCCAGCAACCACAGGGGGCCCCTCTCCTACAATGAGCAGTTCTTC. Its translation is CASNHRGPLSYNEQFF.

On this clonotype itself: A much larger clone sits a single nucleotide away, making a read error possible. The chain couples TRBV10-2 to TRBJ1-1; D is unclear. This CDR3 contains 16 residues. Trimming cost V 2 bases and J 6 bases, with 19 bases left between them. Germline-derived CDR1 and CDR2 are WSHSY and SAAADI. CDR3 amino acids: CASSEARRHPGAEAFF. The CDR3 coding sequence is TGCGCCAGCAGTGAGGCCCGGAGACACCCCGGGGCTGAAGCTTTCTTT.

The chain uses TRBV5-1 and TRBJ2-1; D is unclear. The CDR3 length is 18 residues. The germline V and J ends were trimmed by 4 bases and 8 bases, with 28 bases remaining between them. From germline, CDR1 is SGHRS and CDR2 YFSETQ. This CDR3 reads CASSMVWLAELARDEQFF. The DNA of the CDR3 is TGCGCCAGCAGCATGGTGTGGCTCGCCGAACTCGCTAGGGATGAGCAGTTCTTC.

This clonotype was seen at least ten times. The rearrangement links TRBV5-1 to TRBJ1-4; D remains ambiguous. The ends were cut back, 4 bases at V and 5 bases at J, with 12 bases in the middle. Germline V gene data show CDR1 as SGHRS and CDR2 as YFSETQ. This CDR3 contains 14 residues. For the CDR3, the DNA is TGCGCCAGCAGCAGTGGAAGCCTGAATGAAAAACTGTTTTTT. It encodes CASSSGSLNEKLFF.

This clonotype was observed at least ten times. CDR3 residues: CSARVRNGGQETQYF. In nucleotides, the CDR3 is TGCAGTGCTAGAGTCAGAAATGGGGGACAAGAGACCCAGTACTTC. The chain is built from TRBV20-1 and TRBJ2-5; D tentatively fits TRBD1 or TRBD2 (5 bases each). The CDR3 consists of 15 residues. V was pared by 1 base and J by 2 bases, with 14 bases between. Germline values: CDR1 DFQATT, CDR2 SNEGSKA (reference sequence).

This clonotype was counted many times. The genes are TRBV20-1 and TRBJ2-7; D call uncertain. The V and J ends lost 5 bases and 2 bases respectively, with 13 bases between them. Germline CDR1 DFQATT, CDR2 SNEGSKA (reference sequence). This CDR3 has 13 residues. CDR3 sequence reads: CSALGLNPYEQYF. The DNA for the CDR3 is TGCAGTGCTCTTGGCCTAAACCCCTACGAGCAGTACTTC.

This sequence joins TRBV20-1 and TRBJ1-3; D is uncertain. The V and J ends lost 6 bases and 0 bases respectively, with 15 bases between them. The CDR3 covers 15 residues. Germline CDR1 reads DFQATT; CDR2 reads SNEGSKA (reference sequence). The CDR3 sequence: CSAHGPFRSGNTIYF. CDR3 DNA: TGCAGTGCCCACGGGCCTTTCCGCTCTGGAAACACCATATATTTT.

This clonotype was observed many times. V usage is TRBV6-1 and J usage is TRBJ2-2; no reliable D call. The germline V gene encodes CDR1 MNHNS and CDR2 SASEGT. V lost 5 bases, J lost 5 bases, and 12 bases lay in between. This CDR3 is 14 amino acids long. The CDR3, as DNA: TGTGCCAGCAGTTCAGAGTTCCGGACCGGGGAGCTGTTTTTT. The encoded protein is CASSSEFRTGELFF.

This clonotype was seen ten or more times. For the CDR3, the DNA is TGTGCCAGCAGCCAAGGTAGCGGGGGTTCAGATACGCAGTATTTT. Protein: CASSQGSGGSDTQYF. The V gene is TRBV3-1, the J gene TRBJ2-3; 9 bases align to TRBD2. This CDR3 comprises 15 residues. The V gene's germline CDR1 is LGHDT and CDR2 YNNKEL (reference sequence). J was trimmed by 4 bases and V by 1 base; bases with no gene match: 3.

This clonotype was recorded at least ten times. The gene calls are TRBV12-3 or TRBV12-4 and TRBJ2-2, with D perhaps TRBD1 or TRBD2 (6 bases each). The CDR3 has 14 residues. The V and J ends lost 6 bases and 6 bases respectively, with 14 bases between them. The CDR3 protein is CASSPSGAPGELFF. The CDR3 nucleotides read TGTGCCAGCAGCCCGTCGGGGGCGCCCGGGGAGCTGTTTTTT.